The sequence of this T cell receptor (beta chain) was determined in a study of T cell repertoires in cytomegalovirus infection. For the study at large: Recently identified HLA-C-restricted and well-studied HLA-B-restricted CMV epitopes were used. Shared public TCR beta signatures pointed to both CMV infection and a matching HLA type.

TCRdb recomputed calls from the reads with MiXCR, one row per CDR3 protein. The top ten clones hold approximately 18% of a sample with 680,000 or so distinct CDR3 sequences, around 31% of them seen once. Findings and caveats of the study: Identification of carriers of CMV plus the relevant HLA was performed using cumulative public TCR beta family frequency. Predominance within the ex vivo response was attributable to HLA-C-restricted CMV-specific TCR beta clonotypes.

This clonotype has just a few counts. The target antigen is unknown. Per the germline V gene, CDR1 is SGHVS and CDR2 is FNYEAQ. This CDR3 contains 15 residues. The J segment lost 9 bases and the V segment lost 5 bases, leaving 13 bases of the junction unmatched. This specimen consisted of cultured PBMCs, obtained from culture after CMV antigen stimulation. The chain carries TRBV7-6 and TRBJ2-5; 9 nucleotides match TRBD2. This clonotype originated in a human donor in good health (CMV status not recorded). Some clones in this sample may be carry-over from other donors' samples. The CDR3 DNA is TGTGCCAGCAGCCGATTCCTAGCGGGGACTGGGGCCCAGTACTTC. It encodes CASSRFLAGTGAQYF. The whole variable domain, filled in from reference TRBV7-6 and TRBJ2-5, reads GAGVSQSPRYKVTKRGQDVALRCDPISGHVSLYWYRQALGQGPEFLTYFNYEAQQDKSGLPNDRFSAERPEGSISTLTIQRTEQRDSAMYRCASSRFLAGTGAQYFGPGTRLLVL.